Below are 21 T cell receptor beta chains sequenced from a single sample in a study of beta chain features in type 1 diabetes. Sequencing targeted expressed TCRB transcripts, as all isolated RNA had been reverse transcribed. Produced via immunoSEQ multiplex PCR; TCRdb's table is partial and in-frame only. The table lists some 120,000 clones, 15% to 20% of them singletons. Broader study findings: Moderate yet significant TCRB CDR3 shortening was seen in Type 1 diabetes patients in all four CD4+ subsets.

These receptors lack a known antigen. The specimen sequenced was central memory CD4+ T cells from blood. These receptor sequences come from a man between 18 and 35 years old with type 1 diabetes.

This clone was detected ten times or more. Other nucleotide sequences from this sample produce the same CDR3. The chain couples TRBV7-2 to TRBJ2-3; D is unclear. CDR1 and CDR2 from the germline V gene are SGHTA and FQGNSA. V was cut by 5 bases and J by 6 bases, with 6 bases left in between. This CDR3 comprises 11 residues. The CDR3 is CASSPRDTQYF. For the CDR3, the DNA is TGTGCCAGCAGCCCACGGGATACGCAGTATTTT. Looking up the rest from reference TRBV7-2 and TRBJ2-3 gives the full variable domain: GAGVSQSPSNKVTEKGKDVELRCDPISGHTALYWYRQSLGQGLEFLIYFQGNSAPDKSGLPSDRFSAERTGGSVSTLTIQRTQQEDSAVYLCASSPRDTQYFGPGTRLTVL.

V gene TRBV9 combines with J gene TRBJ2-5; no firm D call. Trimming removed 2 bases from V and 3 bases from J, with 11 bases in between. Looked up from germline, CDR1 is SGDLS and CDR2 is YYNGEE. The length of the CDR3 is 14 residues. For the CDR3, the DNA is TGTGCCAGCAGCGTTGAAGGCAGCAAAGAGACCCAGTACTTC. Its translation: CASSVEGSKETQYF.

This rearrangement joins TRBV5-4 to TRBJ2-3; D remains ambiguous. From germline, CDR1 is SGHNT and CDR2 YYREEE (reference sequence). Trimming cost V 0 bases and J 2 bases, with 10 bases left between them. This CDR3 has 15 amino acids. For the CDR3, the DNA is TGTGCCAGCAGCTTGGTTACAGTGGCCACAGATACGCAGTATTTT. Its protein is CASSLVTVATDTQYF.

This clone was found a few times. V and J are TRBV6-5 and TRBJ2-7, with 10 nucleotides matching TRBD2. Germline CDR1 is MNHEY and CDR2 is SVGAGI. The V segment lost 5 bases and the J segment 6 bases; nucleotides outside the gene matches: 7. The CDR3 length is 14 residues. The CDR3 DNA sequence: TGTGCCAGCAGTCCTGGACTAGCGGAGTCCGAGCAGTACTTC. This translates into CASSPGLAESEQYF.

V and J are TRBV14 and TRBJ2-6; possibly TRBD1 for D (5 bases). Germline CDR1 and CDR2: SGHDN and FVKESK. The CDR3 runs 15 residues. Between the trimmed V and J ends, which lost 0 bases and 8 bases, there was a span of 11 bases. The CDR3: CASSQDWAGTNVLTF. CDR3 nucleotides: TGTGCCAGCAGCCAAGATTGGGCAGGGACCAACGTCCTGACTTTC.

The rearrangement uses TRBV5-8 and TRBJ2-7; TRBD1 matches at 8 bases. Per germline, CDR1 SGHTS and CDR2 YDEGEE. Trimming removed 4 bases from V and 7 bases from J; junction bases left unmatched: 7. The CDR3 length is 13 residues. The CDR3 protein is CASSQDRGREQYF. In DNA form, the CDR3 reads TGTGCCAGCAGCCAAGACAGGGGAAGGGAGCAGTACTTC.

The chain uses TRBV19 and TRBJ2-1, with TRBD2 matching 9 bases. V dropped 1 base and J dropped 7; count of bases not matched to a gene: 5. CDR3 length equals 15 residues. The germline CDR1 and CDR2 sequences are LNHDA and SQIVND (reference sequence). The CDR3 region has the DNA TGTGCCAGTAGTATAGGCGGGAGGGCGGGGAATGAGCAGTTCTTC. Protein product: CASSIGGRAGNEQFF.

The rearrangement uses TRBV14 and TRBJ2-5, with TRBD2 matching 15 bases. The CDR3 is made up of 16 amino acids. Germline CDR1 reads SGHDN; CDR2 reads FVKESK. The J segment lost 2 bases and the V segment lost 3 bases, leaving 1 base of the junction unmatched. The CDR3 is CASSHGTSGGQETQYF. DNA for the CDR3: TGTGCCAGCAGCCACGGGACTAGCGGGGGGCAAGAGACCCAGTACTTC. The full variable domain, in which reference TRBV14 and TRBJ2-5 provide the parts outside the CDR3, is EAGVTQFPSHSVIEKGQTVTLRCDPISGHDNLYWYRRVMGKEIKFLLHFVKESKQDESGMPNNRFLAERTGGTYSTLKVQPAELEDSGVYFCASSHGTSGGQETQYFGPGTRLLVL.

This clone was counted only a few times. This chain connects TRBV7-2 to TRBJ1-4, with D maybe TRBD1 (6 bases). V dropped 5 bases and J dropped 7 bases, with 20 bases sitting between them. The CDR3 sequence is 16 residues long. Germline V gene sequence: CDR1 SGHTA, CDR2 FQGNSA. The CDR3, as DNA: TGTGCCAGCAGCCCGCCTTCGGGGGGCGCGGGTGAAAAACTGTTTTTT. This gives the protein CASSPPSGGAGEKLFF.

This clone turned up a few times. Within the sample, other DNA sequences also encode this same CDR3. The chain joins TRBV7-2 to TRBJ2-7; D might be TRBD1 (5 bases). V lost 2 bases and J lost 0, with 14 bases in between. The germline V gene has CDR1 SGHTA and CDR2 FQGNSA. This CDR3 spans 16 amino acids. The CDR3 DNA is TGTGCCAGCAGCTTAAGGGGCAGCCCAAGCTCCTACGAGCAGTACTTC. It yields the protein CASSLRGSPSSYEQYF. The whole variable domain, filled in from reference TRBV7-2 and TRBJ2-7, reads GAGVSQSPSNKVTEKGKDVELRCDPISGHTALYWYRQSLGQGLEFLIYFQGNSAPDKSGLPSDRFSAERTGGSVSTLTIQRTQQEDSAVYLCASSLRGSPSSYEQYFGPGTRLTVT.

There are a few counts of this clone. Other DNA sequences of this sample code for an identical CDR3. The CDR3 DNA reads TGCGCCAGCAGCTTGACCGGGACTCTCAATGAGCAGTTCTTC. Encoded protein: CASSLTGTLNEQFF. The chain joins TRBV5-1 to TRBJ2-1; D may be TRBD2 (6 bases). Trimming removed 1 base at V and 6 bases at J, with 11 bases between. The CDR3 length is 14 residues. In germline, CDR1 is SGHRS, CDR2 YFSETQ.

In this sample, this clone turned up a few times. The V call is TRBV19, the J call TRBJ2-7; 9 bases map to TRBD1. Germline V gives CDR1 LNHDA, CDR2 SQIVND (reference sequence). This CDR3 is 14 amino acids long. The trim removed 8 bases at V and 0 bases at J, leaving 5 bases unmatched. The CDR3 is CASAGTGSSYEQYF. CDR3 DNA: TGTGCCAGTGCGGGGACAGGGAGCTCCTACGAGCAGTACTTC.

This clone occurred a few times. CDR3 loop: CASSATPQVTGGNTEAFF. Here the CDR3 DNA reads TGTGCCAGCAGCGCGACCCCCCAGGTGACGGGGGGAAACACTGAAGCTTTCTTT. The chain uses TRBV9 and TRBJ1-1, with D possibly TRBD1 on 5 matching bases. Trimming took 3 bases from V and 2 from J, leaving 23 bases between them. Germline-derived CDR1 and CDR2 are SGDLS and YYNGEE. The CDR3 runs 18 residues.

The chain links TRBV9 to TRBJ2-1, with 9 bases identical to TRBD2. The CDR3 is 18 residues long. Germline V gene sequence: CDR1 SGDLS, CDR2 YYNGEE. V was pared by 3 bases and J by 1 base, with 11 bases of the junction left unmatched. CDR3 sequence reads: CASSEDPGAGGSYNEQFF. DNA for the CDR3: TGTGCCAGCAGCGAGGACCCTGGAGCGGGGGGATCCTACAATGAGCAGTTCTTC.

The chain couples TRBV28 to TRBJ1-6; D ambiguous. Germline assignment: CDR1 MDHEN and CDR2 SYDVKM. This CDR3 is 16 amino acids long. Trimming cost V 6 bases and J 9 bases, with 21 bases left between them. The CDR3 loop reads CASSVDPGDWTSPLHF. In nucleotides, the CDR3 is TGTGCCAGCAGCGTGGACCCGGGTGATTGGACTTCACCCCTCCACTTT.

The table lists this clone with a few counts. The genes are TRBV5-1 and TRBJ2-5; 8 nucleotides line up with TRBD1. Germline values: CDR1 SGHRS, CDR2 YFSETQ. V lost 4 bases and J lost 7; bases outside the gene matches: 6. This CDR3 spans 13 amino acids. In DNA form, the CDR3 reads TGCGCCAGCAGCGGACAGGGCCCGGGGACCCAGTACTTC. Its protein is CASSGQGPGTQYF.

This clone was seen ten or more times. The J gene is TRBJ1-1, the V gene TRBV13, with D unresolved. The CDR3 is 13 residues long. Per the germline V gene, CDR1 is PRHDT and CDR2 is FYEKMQ (reference sequence). Trimming removed 6 bases from V and 1 base from J, with 9 bases in between. The CDR3 region has the DNA TGTGCCAGCAGAACTGACAAGAACACTGAAGCTTTCTTT. Its protein is CASRTDKNTEAFF.

This clone has a handful of counts. The V call is TRBV1, the J call TRBJ2-3; TRBD2 was called by the table and not checked on the DNA. TRBV1 is a documented pseudogene. This CDR3 is built from 17 residues. The DNA of the CDR3 is TGCACCAGCAACCAACCAGCGGGAGCCGTAGGCACAGATACGCAGTATTTT. Protein sequence: CTSNQPAGAVGTDTQYF.

The chain is built from TRBV6-5 and TRBJ2-2; 9 bases fit TRBD1. The CDR3 runs to 15 residues. V was clipped by 6 bases and J by 6 bases; unmatched bases: 8. Germline V gene data show CDR1 as MNHEY and CDR2 as SVGAGI. The CDR3 coding sequence is TGTGCCAGCAGGTCGGACAGGGGAATAGCCGGGGAGCTGTTTTTT. Its protein is CASRSDRGIAGELFF.

This clone turned up a few times. The rearrangement joins TRBV7-2 to TRBJ2-5; D might be TRBD1 (5 bases). The germline V and J ends were trimmed by 4 bases and 5 bases, with 17 bases remaining between them. The germline gives CDR1 SGHTA, CDR2 FQGNSA. The CDR3 runs 15 residues. The CDR3 DNA sequence: TGTGCCAGCAGCTGGATCCAGGGAAGAGTGGAGACCCAGTACTTC. Translating it yields CASSWIQGRVETQYF.

This clone was counted a single time. The same CDR3 can be traced to other DNA sequences in this sample. The genes are TRBV18 and TRBJ2-5, with D possibly being TRBD1 or TRBD2 (5 bases each). The V gene lost 6 bases and the J gene lost 0 bases, with 8 bases spanning the gap. The CDR3 extends over 13 amino acids. Germline CDR1 is KGHSH and CDR2 is LQKENI. CDR3 nucleotides: TGTGCCAGCTCCCCGGGGCACCAAGAGACCCAGTACTTC. This codes for CASSPGHQETQYF.